This record looks at one T cell receptor (beta chain) sequence and its context. Its specific antigen is unknown. Base qualities are not at hand, and no much larger clone is one base apart. V is trimmed back by 8 bases and J by 3 bases, and the junction contains 6 bases that no gene match accounts for. The CDR3 spans 14 residues, from the cysteine through the phenylalanine. The read is trimmed to its CDR3 DNA, 42 bases read in frame from base 1. CDR1 SNHLY and CDR2 FYNNEI were looked up in the germline V gene. The sample is drawn from a study of patients and donors after allogeneic stem cell transplantation (dated by TCRdb to 2020 to 2021). Receptor libraries were prepared by RT-PCR. Data came from a NextSeq 550. TCRdb cleaned the public reads at Q25 with fastp, built clones with MiXCR and kept in-frame beta chains. Rows matching on CDR3 protein sequence are summarized as one entry with the most common DNA and genes. This sample comprises approximately 160,000 distinct CDR3 sequences, roughly 24% of them detected only once. The top ten constitute 25% to 30% of the sample.

This receptor was identified in a human donor who was either an allogeneic HSCT recipient or a stem cell or donor lymphocyte infusion donor (not recorded which). It is not recorded whose cells these are; they may come from a transplant donor. Sequencing was carried out using blood, either unsorted or a sorted T cell fraction (not recorded which). The rearrangement joined TRBV2 to TRBJ2-7; 11 middle bases align to TRBD2. The sequenced DNA is TGTGCCAGCCATGCAACTAGCGGGGGCTACGAGCAGTACTTC. Its translation is CASHATSGGYEQYF.